This T cell receptor (beta chain) was observed in a study of graft-versus-host responses after intestinal transplantation. For the study at large: The transplants performed in recipients were multivisceral, liver-intestinal, or isolated intestinal.

General observations from the study: Allograft clonal ratios (graft-versus-host to host-versus-graft) were high in patients who had graft-donor T cell macrochimerism.

Looked up from germline, CDR1 is MNHEY and CDR2 is SVGAGI. The CDR3 covers 13 residues. V lost 0 bases and J 6 bases, leaving 6 bases between the germline ends. Clones were sequenced by immunoSEQ multiplex PCR, and TCRdb holds only the in-frame ones, with some missing. This table has under 85,000 clones, around 96% appearing once. Turning to this clone: Its antigen is unknown.

The chain employs TRBV6-5 and TRBJ2-1; D is unclear. The sequenced sample was unstimulated CD8+ T cells sorted from spleen or lymph node cells, obtained before intestinal transplant. The TCR sequence derives from a human donor who received an intestinal transplant. CDR3 sequence reads: CASSYSSANEQFF. CDR3 in DNA: TGTGCCAGCAGTTACTCATCAGCCAATGAGCAGTTCTTC.